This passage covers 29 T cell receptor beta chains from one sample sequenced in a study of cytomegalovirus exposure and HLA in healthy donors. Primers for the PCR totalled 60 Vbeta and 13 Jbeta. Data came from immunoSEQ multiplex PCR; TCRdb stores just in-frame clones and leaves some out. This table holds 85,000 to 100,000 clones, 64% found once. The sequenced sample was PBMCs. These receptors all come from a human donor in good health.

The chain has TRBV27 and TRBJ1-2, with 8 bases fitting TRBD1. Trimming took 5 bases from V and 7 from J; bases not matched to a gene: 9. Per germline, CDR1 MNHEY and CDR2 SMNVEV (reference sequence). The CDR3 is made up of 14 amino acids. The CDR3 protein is CASSAQGVKGGYTF. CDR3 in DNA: TGTGCCAGCAGTGCACAGGGGGTAAAAGGTGGCTACACCTTC.

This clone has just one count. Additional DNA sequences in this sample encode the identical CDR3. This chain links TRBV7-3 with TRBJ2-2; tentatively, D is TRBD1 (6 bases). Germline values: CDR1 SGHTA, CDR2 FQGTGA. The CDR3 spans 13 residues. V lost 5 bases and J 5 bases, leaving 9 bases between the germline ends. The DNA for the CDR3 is TGTGCCAGCAGCACCACAGGGACCGGGGAGCTGTTTTTT. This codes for CASSTTGTGELFF.

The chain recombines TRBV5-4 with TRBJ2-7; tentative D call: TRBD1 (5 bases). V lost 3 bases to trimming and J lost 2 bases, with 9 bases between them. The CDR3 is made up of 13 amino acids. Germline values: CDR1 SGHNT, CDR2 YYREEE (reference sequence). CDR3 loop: CASSYQGTYEQYF. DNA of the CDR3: TGTGCCAGCAGCTATCAGGGTACCTACGAGCAGTACTTC.

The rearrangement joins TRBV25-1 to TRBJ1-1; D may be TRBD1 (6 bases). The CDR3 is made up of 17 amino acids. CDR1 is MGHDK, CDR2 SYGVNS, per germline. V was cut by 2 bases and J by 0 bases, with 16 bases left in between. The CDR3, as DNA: TGTGCCAGCAGTGAAAGTGATAAGGGGGTGGTGAACACTGAAGCTTTCTTT. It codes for CASSESDKGVVNTEAFF.

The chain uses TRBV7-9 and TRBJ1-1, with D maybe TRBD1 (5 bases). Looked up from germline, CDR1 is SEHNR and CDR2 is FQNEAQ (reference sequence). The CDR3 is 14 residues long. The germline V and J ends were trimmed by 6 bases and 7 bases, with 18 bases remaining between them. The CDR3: CASSRARQPDEAFF. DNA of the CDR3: TGTGCCAGCAGTCGTGCCCGACAGCCTGATGAAGCTTTCTTT.

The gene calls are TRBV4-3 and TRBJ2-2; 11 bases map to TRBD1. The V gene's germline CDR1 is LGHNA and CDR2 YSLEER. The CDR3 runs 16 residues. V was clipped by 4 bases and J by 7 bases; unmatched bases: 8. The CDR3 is CASSRRDRGDDGELFF. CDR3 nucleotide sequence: TGCGCCAGCAGCCGCCGGGACAGGGGGGACGACGGGGAGCTGTTTTTT.

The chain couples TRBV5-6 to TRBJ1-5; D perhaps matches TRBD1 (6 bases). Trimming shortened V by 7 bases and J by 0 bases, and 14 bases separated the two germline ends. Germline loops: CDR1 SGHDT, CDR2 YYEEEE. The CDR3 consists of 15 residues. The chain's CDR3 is CASRLQGYSNQPQHF. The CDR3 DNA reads TGTGCCAGCCGCCTTCAGGGGTATAGCAATCAGCCCCAGCATTTT.

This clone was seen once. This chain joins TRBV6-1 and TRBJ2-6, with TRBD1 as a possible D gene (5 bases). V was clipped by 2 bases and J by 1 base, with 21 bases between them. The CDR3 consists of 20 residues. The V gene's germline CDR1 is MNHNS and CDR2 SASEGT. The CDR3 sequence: CASSEIVAGMRPSGANVLTF. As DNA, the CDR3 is TGTGCCAGCAGTGAAATTGTCGCAGGGATGCGTCCGTCTGGGGCCAACGTCCTGACTTTC.

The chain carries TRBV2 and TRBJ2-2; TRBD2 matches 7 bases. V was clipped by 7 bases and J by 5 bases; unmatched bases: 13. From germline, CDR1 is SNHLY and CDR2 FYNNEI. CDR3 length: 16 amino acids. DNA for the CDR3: TGTGCCAGCATCCGGAGGACTAGACGTGAAACCGGGGAGCTGTTTTTT. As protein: CASIRRTRRETGELFF.

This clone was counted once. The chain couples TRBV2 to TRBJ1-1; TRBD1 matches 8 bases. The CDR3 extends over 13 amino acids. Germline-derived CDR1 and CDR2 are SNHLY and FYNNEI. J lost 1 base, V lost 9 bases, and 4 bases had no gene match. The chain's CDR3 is CARRDRWNTEAFF. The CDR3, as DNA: TGTGCCAGAAGGGACAGGTGGAACACTGAAGCTTTCTTT. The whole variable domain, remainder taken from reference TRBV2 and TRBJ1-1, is EPEVTQTPSHQVTQMGQEVILRCVPISNHLYFYWYRQILGQKVEFLVSFYNNEISEKSEIFDDQFSVERPDGSNFTLKIRSTKLEDSAMYFCARRDRWNTEAFFGQGTRLTVV.

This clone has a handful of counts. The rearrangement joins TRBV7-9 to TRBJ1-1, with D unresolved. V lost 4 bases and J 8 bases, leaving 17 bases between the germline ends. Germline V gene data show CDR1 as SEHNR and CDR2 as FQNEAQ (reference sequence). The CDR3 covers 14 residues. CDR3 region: CASSYGDPGWEAFF. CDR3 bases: TGTGCCAGCAGCTACGGAGACCCTGGTTGGGAAGCTTTCTTT.

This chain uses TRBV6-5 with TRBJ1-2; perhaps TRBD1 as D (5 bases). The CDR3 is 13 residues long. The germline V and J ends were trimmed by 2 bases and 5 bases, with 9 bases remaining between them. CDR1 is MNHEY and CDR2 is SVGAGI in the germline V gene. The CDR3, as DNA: TGTGCCAGCAGTTACGACAGACAATATGGCTACACCTTC. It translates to CASSYDRQYGYTF.

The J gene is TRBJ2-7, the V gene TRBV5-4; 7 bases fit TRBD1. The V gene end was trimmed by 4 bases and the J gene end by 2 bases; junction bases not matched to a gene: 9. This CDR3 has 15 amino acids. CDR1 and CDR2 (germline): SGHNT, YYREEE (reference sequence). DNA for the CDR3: TGTGCCAGCAGCCTAGACCCCGGGACAGCCTACGAGCAGTACTTC. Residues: CASSLDPGTAYEQYF. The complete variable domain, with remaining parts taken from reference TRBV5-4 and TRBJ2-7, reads ETGVTQSPTHLIKTRGQQVTLRCSSQSGHNTVSWYQQALGQGPQFIFQYYREEENGRGNFPPRFSGLQFPNYSSELNVNALELDDSALYLCASSLDPGTAYEQYFGPGTRLTVT.

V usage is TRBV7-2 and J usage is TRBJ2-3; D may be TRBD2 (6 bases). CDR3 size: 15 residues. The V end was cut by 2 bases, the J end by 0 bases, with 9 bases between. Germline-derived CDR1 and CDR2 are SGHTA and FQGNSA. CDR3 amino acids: CASSLRGTSTDTQYF. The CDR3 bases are TGTGCCAGCAGCTTACGGGGGACTAGCACAGATACGCAGTATTTT. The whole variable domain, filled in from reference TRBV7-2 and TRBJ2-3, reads GAGVSQSPSNKVTEKGKDVELRCDPISGHTALYWYRQSLGQGLEFLIYFQGNSAPDKSGLPSDRFSAERTGGSVSTLTIQRTQQEDSAVYLCASSLRGTSTDTQYFGPGTRLTVL.

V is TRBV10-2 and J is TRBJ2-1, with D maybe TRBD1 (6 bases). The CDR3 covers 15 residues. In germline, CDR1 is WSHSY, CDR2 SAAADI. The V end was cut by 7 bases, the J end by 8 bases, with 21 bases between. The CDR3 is CASTNGQSIRDEQFF. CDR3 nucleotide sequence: TGCGCCAGCACCAACGGACAGAGCATAAGGGATGAGCAGTTCTTC.

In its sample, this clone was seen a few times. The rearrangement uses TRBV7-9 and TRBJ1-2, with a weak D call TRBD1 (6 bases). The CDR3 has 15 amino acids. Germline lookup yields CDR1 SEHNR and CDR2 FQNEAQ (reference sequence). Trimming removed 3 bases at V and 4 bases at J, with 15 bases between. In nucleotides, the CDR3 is TGTGCCAGCAGCTTTCCAGGGGTAGCCAGCTATGGCTACACCTTC. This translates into CASSFPGVASYGYTF.

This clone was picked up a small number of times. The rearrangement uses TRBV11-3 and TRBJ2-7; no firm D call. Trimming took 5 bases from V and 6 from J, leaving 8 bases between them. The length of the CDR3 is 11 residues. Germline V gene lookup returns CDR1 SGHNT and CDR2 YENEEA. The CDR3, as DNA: TGTGCCAGCAGCCCTAACCGCGAGCAGTACTTC. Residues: CASSPNREQYF.

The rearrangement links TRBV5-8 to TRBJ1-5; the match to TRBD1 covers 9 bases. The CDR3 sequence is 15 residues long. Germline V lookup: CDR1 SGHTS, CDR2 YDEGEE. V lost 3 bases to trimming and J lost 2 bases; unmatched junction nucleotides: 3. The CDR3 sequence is CASSWGTGRNQPQHF. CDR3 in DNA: TGTGCCAGCAGCTGGGGGACAGGGCGCAATCAGCCCCAGCATTTT.

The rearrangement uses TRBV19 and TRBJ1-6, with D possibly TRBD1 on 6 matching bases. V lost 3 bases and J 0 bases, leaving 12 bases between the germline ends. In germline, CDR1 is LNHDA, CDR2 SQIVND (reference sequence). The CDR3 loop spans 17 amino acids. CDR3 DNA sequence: TGTGCCAGTAGTATGAACAGGGCGAGCTCCTATAATTCACCCCTCCACTTT. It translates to CASSMNRASSYNSPLHF.

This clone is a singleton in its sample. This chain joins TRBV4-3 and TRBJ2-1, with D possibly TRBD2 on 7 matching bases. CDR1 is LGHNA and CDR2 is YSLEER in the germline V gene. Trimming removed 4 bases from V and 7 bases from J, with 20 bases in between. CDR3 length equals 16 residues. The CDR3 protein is CASSPEWGGRLNEQFF. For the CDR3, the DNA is TGCGCCAGCAGCCCGGAATGGGGGGGCCGTTTAAATGAGCAGTTCTTC.

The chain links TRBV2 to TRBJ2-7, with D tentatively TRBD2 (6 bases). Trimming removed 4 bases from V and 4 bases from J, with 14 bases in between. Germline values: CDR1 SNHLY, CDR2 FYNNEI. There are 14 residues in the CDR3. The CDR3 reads CASSVNGGAYEQYF. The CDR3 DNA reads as TGTGCCAGCAGTGTTAACGGAGGGGCGTACGAGCAGTACTTC.

CDR3 bases: TGTGCCAGCAGCCCCGACAGCGGCAATCAGCCCCAGCATTTT. Its translation: CASSPDSGNQPQHF. The chain has TRBV6-5 and TRBJ1-5; tentative D call: TRBD1 (5 bases). V was cut by 6 bases and J by 2 bases, with 11 bases left in between. Germline CDR1 MNHEY, CDR2 SVGAGI. This CDR3 is built from 14 residues.

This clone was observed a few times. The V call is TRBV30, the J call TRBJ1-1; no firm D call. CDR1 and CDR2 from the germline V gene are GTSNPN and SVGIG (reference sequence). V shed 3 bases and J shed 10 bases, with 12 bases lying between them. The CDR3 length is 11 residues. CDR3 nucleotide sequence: TGTGCCTGGAGGGGAGAAGAAATAGCTTTCTTT. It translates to CAWRGEEIAFF.

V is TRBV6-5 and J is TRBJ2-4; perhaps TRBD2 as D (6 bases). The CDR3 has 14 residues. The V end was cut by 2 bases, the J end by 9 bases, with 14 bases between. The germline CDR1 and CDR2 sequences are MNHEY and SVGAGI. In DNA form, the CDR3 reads TGTGCCAGCAGTTACGGACTAAGCCGTCTCATTCAGTACTTC. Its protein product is CASSYGLSRLIQYF.

CDR3 amino acids: CASSQDGTSEETQYF. CDR3 DNA sequence: TGCGCCAGCAGCCAAGATGGGACTAGCGAAGAGACCCAGTACTTC. This chain links TRBV4-3 with TRBJ2-5; 10 nucleotides line up with TRBD2. V shed 0 bases and J 3 bases; nucleotides not matched to a gene: 1. CDR3 size: 15 residues. The germline CDR1 and CDR2 sequences are LGHNA and YSLEER.

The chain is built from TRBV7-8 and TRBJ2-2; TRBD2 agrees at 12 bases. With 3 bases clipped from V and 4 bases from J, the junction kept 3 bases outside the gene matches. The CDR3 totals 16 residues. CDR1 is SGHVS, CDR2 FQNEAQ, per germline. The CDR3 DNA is TGTGCCAGCAGCTTCGCTAGCGGGGGGGCCACCGGGGAGCTGTTTTTT. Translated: CASSFASGGATGELFF.

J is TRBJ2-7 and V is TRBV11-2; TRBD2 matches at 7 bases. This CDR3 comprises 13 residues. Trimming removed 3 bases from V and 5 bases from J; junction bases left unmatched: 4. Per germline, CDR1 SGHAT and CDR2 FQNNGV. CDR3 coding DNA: TGTGCCAGCAGCTTTTGGGGGGGTCACGAGCAGTACTTC. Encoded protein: CASSFWGGHEQYF.

Written as DNA, the CDR3 is TGTGCCAGCAGCTTAGGACGCGGTACGTACTACGAGCAGTACTTC. This codes for CASSLGRGTYYEQYF. The rearrangement links TRBV7-2 to TRBJ2-7; no clear D. The CDR3 has 15 amino acids. The germline CDR1 and CDR2 sequences are SGHTA and FQGNSA. V lost 1 base, J lost 3 bases, and 13 bases lay in between.

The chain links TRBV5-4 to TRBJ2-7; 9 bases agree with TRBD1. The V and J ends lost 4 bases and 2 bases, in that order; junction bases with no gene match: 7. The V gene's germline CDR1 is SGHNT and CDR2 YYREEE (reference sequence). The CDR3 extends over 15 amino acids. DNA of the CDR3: TGTGCCAGCAGCCCGGGGACAGGGAGGACCTACGAGCAGTACTTC. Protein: CASSPGTGRTYEQYF.